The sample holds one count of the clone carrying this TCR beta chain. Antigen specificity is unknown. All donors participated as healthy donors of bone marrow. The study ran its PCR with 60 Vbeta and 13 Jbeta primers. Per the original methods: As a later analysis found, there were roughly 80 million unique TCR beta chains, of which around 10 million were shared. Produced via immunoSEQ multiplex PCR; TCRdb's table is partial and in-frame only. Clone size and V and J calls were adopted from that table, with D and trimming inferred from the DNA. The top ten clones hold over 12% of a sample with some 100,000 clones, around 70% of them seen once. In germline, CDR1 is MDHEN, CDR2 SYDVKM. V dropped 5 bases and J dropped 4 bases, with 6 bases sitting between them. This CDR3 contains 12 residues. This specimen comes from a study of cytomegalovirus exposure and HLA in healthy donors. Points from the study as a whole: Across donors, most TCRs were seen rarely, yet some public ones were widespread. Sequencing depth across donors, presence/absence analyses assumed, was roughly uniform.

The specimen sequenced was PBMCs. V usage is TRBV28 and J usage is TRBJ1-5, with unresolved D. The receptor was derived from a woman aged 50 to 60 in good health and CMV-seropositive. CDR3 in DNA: TGTGCCAGCAGTCAAGAGAATCAGCCCCAGCATTTT. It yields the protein CASSQENQPQHF.